This TCR beta chain was obtained from a study of blood T cells in healthy people across ages. For the study at large: Template switching caught about one barcoded beta molecule for each two T cells.

The use of a sample-barcoded 5' primer and a J-beta primer mix characterized a second PCR of about 6 to 11 cycles. TCRdb redid the calling of the 5' RACE reads with MiXCR, one entry per CDR3 protein. The data contain about 1.4 million distinct CDR3 sequences, 59% of them singletons. Regarding the study as a whole: Fewer expanded clones and more diversity marked long-lived versus aged donors.

This CDR3 region has 12 residues. The germline V gene has CDR1 SQVTM and CDR2 ANQGSEA. V was clipped by 4 bases and J by 1 base, with 8 bases between them. This clonotype occurred a few times. Its antigen is undetermined. This receptor was taken from a young man in good health. The sample was blood. The chain has TRBV29-1 and TRBJ2-7; D is unresolved. The CDR3 DNA follows: TGCAGCGTTGTTGGAGAGTCCTACGAGCAGTACTTC. Translating gives CSVVGESYEQYF.